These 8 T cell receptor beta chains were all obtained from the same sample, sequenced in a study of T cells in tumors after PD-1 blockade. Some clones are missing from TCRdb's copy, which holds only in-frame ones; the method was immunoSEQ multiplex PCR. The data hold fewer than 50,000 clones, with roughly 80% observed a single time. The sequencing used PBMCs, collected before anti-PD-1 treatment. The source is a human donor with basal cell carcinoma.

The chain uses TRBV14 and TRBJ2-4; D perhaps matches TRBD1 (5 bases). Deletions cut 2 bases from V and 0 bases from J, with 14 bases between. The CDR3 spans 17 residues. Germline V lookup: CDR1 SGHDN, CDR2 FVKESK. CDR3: CASSQRVPGLAKNIQYF. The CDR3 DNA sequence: TGTGCCAGCAGCCAACGCGTCCCAGGGCTAGCCAAAAACATTCAGTACTTC.

CDR3 coding DNA: TGTGCCAGCAGCCTAACTAGCGGGGGCCACACCGGGGAGCTGTTTTTT. This codes for CASSLTSGGHTGELFF. The chain recombines TRBV7-9 with TRBJ2-2; 11 nucleotides match TRBD2. The CDR3 has 16 amino acids. V gave up 5 bases and J gave up 3 bases; unmatched junction bases: 5. Germline V gene data show CDR1 as SEHNR and CDR2 as FQNEAQ (reference sequence).

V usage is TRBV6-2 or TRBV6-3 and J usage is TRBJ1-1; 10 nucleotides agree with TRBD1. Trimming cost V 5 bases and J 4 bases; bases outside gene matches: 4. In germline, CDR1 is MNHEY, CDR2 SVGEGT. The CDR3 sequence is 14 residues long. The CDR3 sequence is CASSDRGPPTEAFF. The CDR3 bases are TGTGCCAGCAGTGACAGGGGGCCGCCCACTGAAGCTTTCTTT.

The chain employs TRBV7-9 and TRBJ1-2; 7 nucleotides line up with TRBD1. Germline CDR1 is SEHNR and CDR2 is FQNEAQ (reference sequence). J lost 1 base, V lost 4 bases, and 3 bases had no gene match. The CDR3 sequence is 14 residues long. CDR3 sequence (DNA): TGTGCCAGCAGCTCCGGGACAGTTAACTATGGCTACACCTTC. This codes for CASSSGTVNYGYTF.

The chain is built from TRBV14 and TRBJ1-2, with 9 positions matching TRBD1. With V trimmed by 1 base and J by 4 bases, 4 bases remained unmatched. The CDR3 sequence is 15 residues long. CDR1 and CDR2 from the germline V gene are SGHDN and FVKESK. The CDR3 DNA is TGTGCCAGCAGCCAAGCCGGGACAGGGTCCTATGGCTACACCTTC. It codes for CASSQAGTGSYGYTF.

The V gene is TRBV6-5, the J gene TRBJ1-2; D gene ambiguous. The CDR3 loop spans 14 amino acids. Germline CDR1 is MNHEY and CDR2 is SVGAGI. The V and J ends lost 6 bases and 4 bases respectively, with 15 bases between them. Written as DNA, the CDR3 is TGTGCCAGCAGGCCTCCAGGCCTCATCTATGGCTACACCTTC. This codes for CASRPPGLIYGYTF.

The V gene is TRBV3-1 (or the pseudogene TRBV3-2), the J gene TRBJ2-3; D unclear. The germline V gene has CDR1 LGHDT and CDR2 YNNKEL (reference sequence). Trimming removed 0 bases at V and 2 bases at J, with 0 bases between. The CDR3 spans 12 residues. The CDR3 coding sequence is TGTGCCAGCAGCCAAGACACAGATACGCAGTATTTT. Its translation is CASSQDTDTQYF.

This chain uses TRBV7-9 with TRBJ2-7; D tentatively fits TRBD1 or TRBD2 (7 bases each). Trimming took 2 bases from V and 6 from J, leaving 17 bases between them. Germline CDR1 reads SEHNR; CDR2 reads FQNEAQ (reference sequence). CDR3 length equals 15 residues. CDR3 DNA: TGTGCCAGCAGCTTAAGAGACAGGGAGGGGGTCGAGCAGTACTTC. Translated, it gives CASSLRDREGVEQYF.